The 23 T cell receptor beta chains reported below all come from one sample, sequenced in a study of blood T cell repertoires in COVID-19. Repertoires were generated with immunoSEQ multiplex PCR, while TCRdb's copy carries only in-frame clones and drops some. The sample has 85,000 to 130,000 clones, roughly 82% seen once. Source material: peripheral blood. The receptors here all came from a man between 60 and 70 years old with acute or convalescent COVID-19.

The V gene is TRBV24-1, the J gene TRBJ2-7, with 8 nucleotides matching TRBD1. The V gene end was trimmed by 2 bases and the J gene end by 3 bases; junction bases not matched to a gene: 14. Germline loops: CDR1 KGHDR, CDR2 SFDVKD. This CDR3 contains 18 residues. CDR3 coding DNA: TGTGCCACCAGTGATTCCCGGGACCCAGGGGGCAGTATCTACGAGCAGTACTTC. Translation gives CATSDSRDPGGSIYEQYF.

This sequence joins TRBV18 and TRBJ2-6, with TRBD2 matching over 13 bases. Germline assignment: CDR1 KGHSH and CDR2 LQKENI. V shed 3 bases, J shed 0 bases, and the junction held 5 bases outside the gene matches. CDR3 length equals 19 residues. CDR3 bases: TGTGCCAGCTCACCCTATGGGACTAGCGGGAACTCTGGGGCCAACGTCCTGACTTTC. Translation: CASSPYGTSGNSGANVLTF.

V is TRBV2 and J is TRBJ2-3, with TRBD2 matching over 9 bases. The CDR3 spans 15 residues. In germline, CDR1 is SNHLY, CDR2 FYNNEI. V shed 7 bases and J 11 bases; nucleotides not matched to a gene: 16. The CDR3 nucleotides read TGTGCCAGCAAGTTCTCGGGACTAGCTAATTCAGGGCAGTATTTT. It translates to CASKFSGLANSGQYF.

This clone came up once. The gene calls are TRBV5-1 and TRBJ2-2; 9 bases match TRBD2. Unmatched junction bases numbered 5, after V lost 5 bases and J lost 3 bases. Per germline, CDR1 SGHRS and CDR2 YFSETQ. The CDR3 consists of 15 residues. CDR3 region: CASRLAGADTGELFF. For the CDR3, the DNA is TGCGCCAGCAGATTAGCGGGGGCGGACACCGGGGAGCTGTTTTTT.

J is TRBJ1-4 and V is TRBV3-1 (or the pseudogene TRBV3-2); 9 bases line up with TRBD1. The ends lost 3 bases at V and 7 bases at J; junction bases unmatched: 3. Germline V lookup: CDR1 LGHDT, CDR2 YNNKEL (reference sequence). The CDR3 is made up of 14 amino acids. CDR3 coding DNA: TGTGCCAGCAGCCAGGGACAGGGAACTGAAAAACTGTTTTTT. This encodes CASSQGQGTEKLFF.

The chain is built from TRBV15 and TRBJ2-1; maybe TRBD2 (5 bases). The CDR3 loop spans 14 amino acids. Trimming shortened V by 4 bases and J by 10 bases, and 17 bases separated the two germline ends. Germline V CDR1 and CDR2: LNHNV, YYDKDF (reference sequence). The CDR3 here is CATSTPLPQREQFF. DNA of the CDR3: TGTGCCACCAGCACCCCCCTTCCCCAGCGGGAGCAGTTCTTC.

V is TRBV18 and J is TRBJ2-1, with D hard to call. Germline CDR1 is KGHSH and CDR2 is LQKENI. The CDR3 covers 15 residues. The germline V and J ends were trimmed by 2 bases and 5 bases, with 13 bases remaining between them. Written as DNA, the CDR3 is TGTGCCAGCTCACCAAGGATAGCAGACGACAATGAGCAGTTCTTC. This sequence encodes CASSPRIADDNEQFF.

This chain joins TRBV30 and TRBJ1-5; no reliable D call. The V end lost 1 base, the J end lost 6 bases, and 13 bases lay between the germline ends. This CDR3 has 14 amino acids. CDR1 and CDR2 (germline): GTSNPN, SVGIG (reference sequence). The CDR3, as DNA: TGTGCCTGGAGTGGTCAACAAGCGGGTCAGCCCCAGCATTTT. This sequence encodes CAWSGQQAGQPQHF.

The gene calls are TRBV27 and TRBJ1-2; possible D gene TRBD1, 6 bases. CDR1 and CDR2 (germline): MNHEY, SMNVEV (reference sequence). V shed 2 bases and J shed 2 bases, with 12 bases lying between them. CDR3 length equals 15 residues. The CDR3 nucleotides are TGTGCCAGCAGTTTAAAGGGACACTTAAACTATGGCTACACCTTC. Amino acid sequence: CASSLKGHLNYGYTF.

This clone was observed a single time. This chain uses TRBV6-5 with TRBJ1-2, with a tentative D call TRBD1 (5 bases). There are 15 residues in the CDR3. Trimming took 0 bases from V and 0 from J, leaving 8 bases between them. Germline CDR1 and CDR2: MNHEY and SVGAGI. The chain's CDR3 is CASSYSGAANYGYTF. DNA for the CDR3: TGTGCCAGCAGTTACTCTGGGGCAGCTAACTATGGCTACACCTTC.

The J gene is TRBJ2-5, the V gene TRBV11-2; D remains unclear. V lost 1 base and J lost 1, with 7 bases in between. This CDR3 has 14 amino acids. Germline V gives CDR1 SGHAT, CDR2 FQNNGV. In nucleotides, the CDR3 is TGTGCCAGCAGCTTAGTACTTACCCAAGAGACCCAGTACTTC. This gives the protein CASSLVLTQETQYF.

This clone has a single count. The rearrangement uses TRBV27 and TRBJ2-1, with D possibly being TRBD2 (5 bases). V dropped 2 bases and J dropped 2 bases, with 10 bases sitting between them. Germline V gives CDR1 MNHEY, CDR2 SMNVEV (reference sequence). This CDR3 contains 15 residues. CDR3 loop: CASSLLGGPYNEQFF. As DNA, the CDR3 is TGTGCCAGCAGTTTACTAGGAGGTCCCTACAATGAGCAGTTCTTC.

CDR3 protein: CASSVVARAAYGYTF. CDR3 coding DNA: TGTGCCAGCAGCGTAGTTGCCAGGGCCGCCTATGGCTACACCTTC. V is TRBV9 and J is TRBJ1-2; a weak D match, TRBD1 (5 bases). V dropped 0 bases and J dropped 4 bases, with 13 bases sitting between them. This CDR3 comprises 15 residues. Germline lookup yields CDR1 SGDLS and CDR2 YYNGEE.

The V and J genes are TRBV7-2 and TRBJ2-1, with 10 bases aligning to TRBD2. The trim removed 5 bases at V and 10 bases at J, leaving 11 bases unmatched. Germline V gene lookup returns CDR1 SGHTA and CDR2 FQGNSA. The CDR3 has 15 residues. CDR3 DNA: TGTGCCAGCAGCCCAGAGGGTAGCGGGAGGCTAGAGCAGTTCTTC. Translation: CASSPEGSGRLEQFF.

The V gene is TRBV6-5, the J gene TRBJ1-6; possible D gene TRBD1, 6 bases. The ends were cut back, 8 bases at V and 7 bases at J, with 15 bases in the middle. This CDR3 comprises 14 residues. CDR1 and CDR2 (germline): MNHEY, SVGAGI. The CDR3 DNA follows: TGTGCCAGCTCCCGAACAGGGTTGAATTCACCCCTCCACTTT. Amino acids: CASSRTGLNSPLHF.

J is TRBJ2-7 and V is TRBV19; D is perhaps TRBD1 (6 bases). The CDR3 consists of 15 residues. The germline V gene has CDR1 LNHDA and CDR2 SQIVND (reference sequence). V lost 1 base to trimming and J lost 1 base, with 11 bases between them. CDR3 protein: CASSIGTALSYEQYF. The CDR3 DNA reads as TGTGCCAGTAGTATAGGGACAGCCCTTTCCTACGAGCAGTACTTC.

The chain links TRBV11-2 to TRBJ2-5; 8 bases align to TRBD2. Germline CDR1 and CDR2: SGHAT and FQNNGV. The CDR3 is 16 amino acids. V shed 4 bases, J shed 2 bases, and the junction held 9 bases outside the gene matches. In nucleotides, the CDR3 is TGTGCCAGCAGCTCATTTGCGGGGGGCACACAAGAGACCCAGTACTTC. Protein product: CASSSFAGGTQETQYF.

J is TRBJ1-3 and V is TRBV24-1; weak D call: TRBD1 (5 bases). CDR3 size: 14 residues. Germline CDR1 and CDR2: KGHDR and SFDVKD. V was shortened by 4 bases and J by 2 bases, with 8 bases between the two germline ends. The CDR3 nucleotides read TGTGCCACCAGTGACAGGGATACTGGAAACACCATATATTTT. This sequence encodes CATSDRDTGNTIYF.

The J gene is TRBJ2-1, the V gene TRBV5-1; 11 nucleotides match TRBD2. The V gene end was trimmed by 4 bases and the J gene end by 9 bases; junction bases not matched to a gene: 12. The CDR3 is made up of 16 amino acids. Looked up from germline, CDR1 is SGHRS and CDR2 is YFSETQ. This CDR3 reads CASSPTPLAGGGEQFF. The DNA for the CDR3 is TGCGCCAGCAGCCCCACTCCCCTAGCGGGAGGAGGTGAGCAGTTCTTC.

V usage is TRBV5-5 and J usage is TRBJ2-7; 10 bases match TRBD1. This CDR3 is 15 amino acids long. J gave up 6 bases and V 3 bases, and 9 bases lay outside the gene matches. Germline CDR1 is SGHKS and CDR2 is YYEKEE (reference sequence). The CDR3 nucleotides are TGTGCCAGCAGCTATTGGGCCCGACAGGGGGCCGAGCAGTACTTC. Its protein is CASSYWARQGAEQYF.

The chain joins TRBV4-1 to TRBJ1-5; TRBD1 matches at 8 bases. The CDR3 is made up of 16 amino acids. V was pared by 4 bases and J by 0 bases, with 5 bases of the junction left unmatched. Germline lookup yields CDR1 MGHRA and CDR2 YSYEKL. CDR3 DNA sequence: TGCGCCAGCAGCCCCGGGACAGGTACTAGCAATCAGCCCCAGCATTTT. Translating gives CASSPGTGTSNQPQHF.

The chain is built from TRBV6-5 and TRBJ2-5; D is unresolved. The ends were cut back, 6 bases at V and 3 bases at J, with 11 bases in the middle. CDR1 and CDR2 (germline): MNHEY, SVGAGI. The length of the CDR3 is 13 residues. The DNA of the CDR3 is TGTGCCAGCAGCCCCATAGAGGAAGAGACCCAGTACTTC. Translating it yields CASSPIEEETQYF.

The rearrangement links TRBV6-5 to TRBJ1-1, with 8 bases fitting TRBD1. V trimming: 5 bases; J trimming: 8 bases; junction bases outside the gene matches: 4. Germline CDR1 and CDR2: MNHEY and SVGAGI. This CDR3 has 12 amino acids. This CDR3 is CASSQGQVEAFF. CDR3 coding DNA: TGTGCCAGCAGTCAGGGACAGGTAGAAGCTTTCTTT.